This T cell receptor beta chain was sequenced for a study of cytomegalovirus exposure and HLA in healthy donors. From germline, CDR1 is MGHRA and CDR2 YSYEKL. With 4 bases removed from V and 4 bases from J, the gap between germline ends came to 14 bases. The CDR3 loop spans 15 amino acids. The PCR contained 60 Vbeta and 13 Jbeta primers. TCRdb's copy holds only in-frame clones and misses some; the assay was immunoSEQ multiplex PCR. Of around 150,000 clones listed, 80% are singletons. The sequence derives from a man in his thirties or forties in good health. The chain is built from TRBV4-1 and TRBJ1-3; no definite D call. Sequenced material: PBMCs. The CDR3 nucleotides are TGCGCCAGCAGCCGAGGCGGCCCAAGCGGAAACACCATATATTTT. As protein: CASSRGGPSGNTIYF.